Given below is one T cell receptor (beta chain) in context. Under the authors' procedure: Cell counts per sample came from amplifying reference gene primers. Measured with immunoSEQ multiplex PCR; TCRdb has only the in-frame clones, and not every one. V, J and clone size are taken as reported in that table, and D and trimming were inferred from the DNA itself. The sample has 250,000 or so clones; around 80% are singletons. The record originates from a study of blood T cell repertoires in COVID-19. The germline gives CDR1 LGHDT, CDR2 YNNKEL (reference sequence). The CDR3 totals 15 residues. V was cut by 1 base and J by 9 bases, with 16 bases left in between. Study members were between 18 and 89 years old and lived in 20 to 30 US regions.

Sequenced material: PBMCs or T cells enriched from blood (not recorded which). V is TRBV3-1 (or the pseudogene TRBV3-2) and J is TRBJ2-4, with D possibly being TRBD2 (6 bases). This receptor was taken from a man between 60 and 70 years old who had recovered from COVID-19. The CDR3 DNA sequence: TGTGCCAGCAGCCAAGGGGGGGAAGCCCAGACCATTCAGTACTTC. Its translation: CASSQGGEAQTIQYF.